Reported below is one TCR beta chain. Its antigen is not identified. Per sample, a minimum of 6 million PBMCs were isolated. This specimen belongs to a study of blood T cells in healthy people across ages. A sample-barcoded 5' primer and a J-beta primer mix were used in a second PCR of about 7 to 12 cycles. TCRdb reanalysed the 5' RACE reads using MiXCR and keeps one entry per CDR3 protein. The profile shows around 1.5 million distinct CDR3 sequences, about 35% of them singletons. Trimming shortened V by 0 bases and J by 8 bases, and 7 bases separated the two germline ends. Germline V gene lookup returns CDR1 LGHDT and CDR2 YNNKEL (reference sequence). This CDR3 comprises 12 residues. Study-level points and caveats: Donors of long life had a larger count of naive CD4+ cells and greater diversity than aged donors. Unknown CMV status may confound age-related changes in expanded clones. Across samples, TCR beta diversity tracked strongly with naive T cell percentage.

Sequencing was carried out using blood. The chain combines TRBV3-1 with TRBJ1-2; D possibly corresponds to TRBD1 (5 bases). The source is a woman aged 25 to 39 in good health. CDR3 loop: CASSQEGVGYTF. DNA for the CDR3: TGTGCCAGCAGCCAAGAGGGGGTCGGCTACACCTTC.